This entry features one TCR beta chain sequence. No antigen is known for it. Germline and junction disagree at one end, which may indicate a read error. This sample is part of a study of CXCR4 blockade with PD-1 therapy in pancreatic cancer (dated by TCRdb to the late 2010s). Regarding the research as a whole: The study analyzed resected pancreatic ductal adenocarcinoma using both multiplex immunohistochemistry and TCRbeta immunosequencing, alongside ex vivo slice culture that tested PD-1 and CXCR4 blockade. To assess intratumoral heterogeneity, two geographically distinct regions from each of about 6 tumors were TCR-sequenced.

CDR3 length: 15 amino acids, cysteine to phenylalanine. Here the CDR3 DNA is all that survives: 45 bases in frame from base 1. The germline V gene encodes CDR1 SGHNT and CDR2 YENEEA. The immunoSEQ Assay at Adaptive Biotechnologies was used to immunosequence TCRbeta CDR3 regions from the extracted DNA. The authors' pipeline ran thus. To quantify the absolute abundance of each unique TCRbeta CDR3, sequences were collapsed and filtered. Clonality, calculated using only productive in-frame rearrangements, was defined as 1 minus Pielou's evenness. Regional overlap was measured by following the top 100 nucleotide rearrangements across paired samples, and the Morisita index was used to compare paired samples with unrelated samples. The immunoSEQ Rearrangement Details tool was used to assess convergence of nucleotide rearrangements onto identical amino acid sequences. As stored in TCRdb, this immuneACCESS dataset retains in-frame rearrangements with V and J assigned. A fraction of the clones does not appear; measured against another copy, unresolved V genes explain less than half of the discrepancy, and the remainder lacks a known reason. V and J calls and clone size come straight from that table; D and trimming were deduced from the DNA. A total of 8,700 or so clones appear in this sample, roughly three fifths of them only once. The top ten clones comprise 5.5% to 8% of the sample.

General findings and caveats noted by the study authors: A strong correlation was found between amino acid clone frequency and the number of distinct nucleotide rearrangements encoding each amino acid clone, suggesting convergent selection by common tumor antigens. Because only TCRbeta chains were sequenced, true antigen-specificity overlap among convergent dominant clones remained unconfirmed while awaiting paired alpha-beta single-cell sequencing. Tumors showed clonal expansion, with mean productive clonality approximately 0.15 versus 0.05 in healthy blood, but clonality did not correlate with survival.

None of the patients whose archived tumor blocks were used had received neoadjuvant therapy prior to resection. In the preserved-tissue arm of the study, 30 surgical resection samples from 20 to 25 previously untreated pancreatic ductal adenocarcinoma patients were used. For the resection arm, ten 5-micron curls of FFPE tumor adjacent to the multiplex immunohistochemistry slide were used for DNA extraction. This chain joins TRBV11-3 to TRBJ1-2; 9 middle bases align to TRBD1. The source of this sequence is a human donor with pancreatic ductal adenocarcinoma. The sequencing sample was made of tumor tissue. The CDR3 protein: CASSGGQGSNYGYTF. The DNA sequence is as follows: TGTGCCAGCAGCGGGGGACAGGGCAGTAACTATGGTTACACCTTC.